This T cell receptor beta chain is drawn from a study of shared clonotypes between healthy human individuals. This CDR3 is 16 amino acids long. The germline V and J ends were trimmed by 0 bases and 0 bases, with 9 bases remaining between them. The germline V gene has CDR1 WNHNN and CDR2 SYGVQD (reference sequence). A remark on this clone: This sample includes further DNA sequences coding for the same CDR3.

CD4+ cells yielded CD45RA+ naive and CD45RA-negative memory subsets. Clones were sequenced by immunoSEQ multiplex PCR, and TCRdb holds only the in-frame ones, with some missing. Of about 2 million clones listed, over 85% were seen once; the top ten hold roughly 0.13%. Sequences were obtained from naive CD4+ T cells sorted from blood. Subset described: CD45RA+ positively selected. This TCR was recovered from a man between 18 and 29 years old in good health. The chain recombines TRBV10-1 with TRBJ2-1; D gene ambiguous. The CDR3 spells CASSESGRSSYNEQFF. In DNA form, the CDR3 reads TGCGCCAGCAGTGAGTCTGGTCGCAGCTCCTACAATGAGCAGTTCTTC.